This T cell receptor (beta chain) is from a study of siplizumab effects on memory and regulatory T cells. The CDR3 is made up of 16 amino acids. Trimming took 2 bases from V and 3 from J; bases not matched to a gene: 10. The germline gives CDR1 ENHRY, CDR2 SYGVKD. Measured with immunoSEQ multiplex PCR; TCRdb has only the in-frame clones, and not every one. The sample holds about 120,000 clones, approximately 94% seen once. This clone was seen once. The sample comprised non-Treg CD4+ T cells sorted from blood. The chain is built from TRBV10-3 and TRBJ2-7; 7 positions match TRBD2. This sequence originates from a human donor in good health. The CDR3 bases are TGTGCCATCAGTGAGACCGGACTAGGAAGGGGCTACGAGCAGTACTTC. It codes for CAISETGLGRGYEQYF.